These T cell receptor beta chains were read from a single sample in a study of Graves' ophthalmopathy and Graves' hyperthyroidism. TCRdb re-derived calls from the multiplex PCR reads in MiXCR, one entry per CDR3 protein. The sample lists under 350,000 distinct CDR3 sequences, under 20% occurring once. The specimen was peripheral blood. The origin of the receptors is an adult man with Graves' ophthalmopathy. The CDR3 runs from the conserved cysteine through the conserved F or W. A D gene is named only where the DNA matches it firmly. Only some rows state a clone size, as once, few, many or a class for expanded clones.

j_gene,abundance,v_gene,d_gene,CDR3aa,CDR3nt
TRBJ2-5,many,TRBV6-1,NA,CASSEVETQYF,TGTGCCAGCAGTGAAGTGGAGACCCAGTACTTC
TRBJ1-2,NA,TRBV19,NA,CASSILTGTKHGYTF,TGTGCCAGTAGTATCTTAACCGGGACAAAACATGGCTACACCTTC
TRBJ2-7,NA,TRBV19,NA,CASSTDRFSSYEQYF,TGTGCCAGTAGTACCGACAGGTTTTCCTCCTACGAGCAGTACTTC
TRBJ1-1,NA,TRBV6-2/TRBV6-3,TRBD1,CASSSTGGEPNTEAFF,TGTGCCAGCAGTTCGACAGGGGGCGAGCCGAACACTGAAGCTTTCTTT
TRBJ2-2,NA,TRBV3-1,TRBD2,CASRAARDLGRAGELFF,TGTGCCAGCAGGGCGGCGCGCGACCTAGGGAGGGCCGGGGAGCTGTTTTTT
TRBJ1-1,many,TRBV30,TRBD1,CAWSGGQGPNTEAFF,TGTGCCTGGAGTGGGGGACAGGGGCCGAACACTGAAGCTTTCTTT
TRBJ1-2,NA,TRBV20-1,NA,CSARIIGVRYGYIF,TGCAGTGCTAGAATCATCGGGGTGCGATATGGCTACATCTTC
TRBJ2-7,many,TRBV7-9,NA,CASSFTSVSYEQYF,TGTGCCAGCAGCTTTACCAGCGTGTCCTACGAGCAGTACTTC
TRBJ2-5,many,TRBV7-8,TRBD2,CASSLQLAEETQYF,TGTGCCAGCAGCTTACAACTAGCGGAAGAGACCCAGTACTTC
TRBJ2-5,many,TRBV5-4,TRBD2,CASSSLAGEGETQYF,TGTGCCAGCAGCTCCTTGGCGGGAGAGGGTGAGACCCAGTACTTC
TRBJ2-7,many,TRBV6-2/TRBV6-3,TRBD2,CASRLLAGSSYEQYF,TGTGCCAGCAGGCTACTAGCGGGGAGCTCCTACGAGCAGTACTTC
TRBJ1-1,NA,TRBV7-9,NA,CASSDPPGATEAFF,TGTGCCAGCAGCGACCCACCGGGGGCCACTGAAGCTTTCTTT
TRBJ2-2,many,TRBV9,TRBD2,CASSVGLAVDTGELFF,TGTGCCAGCAGCGTAGGACTAGCGGTTGATACCGGGGAGCTGTTTTTT
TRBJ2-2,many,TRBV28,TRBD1,CASSRMTGARTGELFF,TGTGCCAGCAGCCGAATGACAGGGGCTCGCACCGGGGAGCTGTTTTTT
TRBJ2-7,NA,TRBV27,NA,CASSRGATRYEQYF,TGTGCCAGCAGCCGGGGCGCGACTCGGTACGAGCAGTACTTC
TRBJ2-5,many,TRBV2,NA,CASSLGRMETQYF,TGTGCCAGCTCTTTGGGGAGAATGGAGACCCAGTACTTC
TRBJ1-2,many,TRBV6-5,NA,CASSYLGGIDGYTF,TGTGCCAGCAGTTATCTTGGGGGCATCGATGGCTACACCTTC
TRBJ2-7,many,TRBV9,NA,CASSQRLGRYEQYF,TGTGCCAGCAGCCAACGGTTGGGGCGATACGAGCAGTACTTC
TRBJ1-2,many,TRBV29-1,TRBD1,CSVTPGQETYGYTF,TGCAGCGTTACGCCGGGACAGGAGACTTATGGCTACACCTTC
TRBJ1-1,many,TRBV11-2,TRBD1,CASRYPGQMNTEAFF,TGTGCCAGCAGGTACCCGGGACAGATGAACACTGAAGCTTTCTTT
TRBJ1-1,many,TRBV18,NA,CASSPNGDTEAFF,TGTGCCAGCTCACCGAACGGAGACACTGAAGCTTTCTTT
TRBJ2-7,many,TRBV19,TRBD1,CASSMTGTEQYF,TGTGCCAGTAGTATGACAGGGACCGAGCAGTACTTC
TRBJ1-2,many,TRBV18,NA,CASSPPGTRAGYGYTF,TGTGCCAGCTCACCACCCGGGACTCGGGCCGGCTATGGCTACACCTTC
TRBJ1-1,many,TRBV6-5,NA,CASSASGRGNTEAFF,TGTGCCAGCAGCGCGTCAGGGAGGGGGAACACTGAAGCTTTCTTT
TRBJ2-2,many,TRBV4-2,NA,CASSPRGQPNTGELFF,TGTGCCAGCAGCCCCCGGGGGCAACCGAACACCGGGGAGCTGTTTTTT
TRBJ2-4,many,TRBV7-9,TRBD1,CASSMTGGKNIQYF,TGTGCCAGCAGCATGACAGGGGGGAAAAACATTCAGTACTTC
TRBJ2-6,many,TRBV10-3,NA,CAIKQEPDSGANVLTF,TGTGCCATCAAGCAGGAACCAGACTCTGGGGCCAACGTCCTGACTTTC
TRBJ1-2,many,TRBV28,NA,CASRSGSLLGYTF,TGTGCCAGCAGGTCCGGGTCCCTCCTCGGCTACACCTTC
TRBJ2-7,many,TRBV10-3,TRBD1,CAILEDRLNYKQYF,TGTGCCATCCTAGAGGACAGGTTGAACTACAAGCAGTACTTC
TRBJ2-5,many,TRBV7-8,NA,CASGRDETQYF,TGTGCCAGCGGACGCGACGAGACCCAGTACTTC
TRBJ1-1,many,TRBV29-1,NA,CSGGVSNTEAFF,TGCAGCGGGGGGGTCTCGAACACTGAAGCTTTCTTT
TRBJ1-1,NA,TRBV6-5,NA,CASSYDMNTEAFF,TGTGCCAGCAGTTACGATATGAACACTGAAGCTTTCTTT
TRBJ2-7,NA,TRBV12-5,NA,CASGRLTYEQYF,TGTGCTAGTGGTAGGTTAACCTACGAGCAGTACTTC
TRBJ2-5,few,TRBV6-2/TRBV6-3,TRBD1,CASSSPGQGIGTQYF,TGTGCCAGCAGTTCACCGGGACAGGGCATCGGGACCCAGTACTTC
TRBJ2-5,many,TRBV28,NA,CASNPGGQQETQYF,TGTGCCAGCAACCCCGGGGGACAGCAAGAGACCCAGTACTTC
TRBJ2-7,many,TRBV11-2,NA,CASSLRRDLEQYF,TGTGCCAGCAGCTTGAGGAGGGACCTGGAGCAGTACTTC
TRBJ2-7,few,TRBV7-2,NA,CASSRQSSYEQYF,TGTGCCAGCAGCCGACAGAGCTCCTACGAGCAGTACTTC
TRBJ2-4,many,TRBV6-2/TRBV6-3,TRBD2,CASSGTSGGNIQYF,TGTGCCAGCAGCGGGACTAGCGGGGGGAACATTCAGTACTTC
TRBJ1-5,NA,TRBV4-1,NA,CASSQDWSGRKAKNQPQHF,TGCGCCAGCAGCCAAGACTGGTCGGGGCGCAAGGCCAAGAATCAGCCCCAGCATTTT
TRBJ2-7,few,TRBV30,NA,CAWSWQPSGEQYF,TGTGCCTGGAGTTGGCAACCCTCGGGGGAGCAGTACTTC
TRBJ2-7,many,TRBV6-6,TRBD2,CARGQEGRHCGRGYEQYF,TGTGCCAGGGGCCAGGAAGGACGGCATTGCGGGAGAGGTTACGAGCAGTACTTC
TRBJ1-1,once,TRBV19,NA,CASSVQGAFTEAFF,TGTGCCAGTAGTGTCCAAGGGGCCTTCACTGAAGCTTTCTTT
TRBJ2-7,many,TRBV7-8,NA,CASSLAGVQYF,TGTGCCAGCAGCTTAGCGGGAGTGCAGTACTTC
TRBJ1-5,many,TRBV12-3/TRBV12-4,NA,CASSRRPHNQPQHF,TGTGCCAGCAGCCGCCGGCCACATAATCAGCCCCAGCATTTT
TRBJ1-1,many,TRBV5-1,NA,CASSLGVGTEAFF,TGCGCCAGCAGCTTGGGTGTGGGCACTGAAGCTTTCTTT